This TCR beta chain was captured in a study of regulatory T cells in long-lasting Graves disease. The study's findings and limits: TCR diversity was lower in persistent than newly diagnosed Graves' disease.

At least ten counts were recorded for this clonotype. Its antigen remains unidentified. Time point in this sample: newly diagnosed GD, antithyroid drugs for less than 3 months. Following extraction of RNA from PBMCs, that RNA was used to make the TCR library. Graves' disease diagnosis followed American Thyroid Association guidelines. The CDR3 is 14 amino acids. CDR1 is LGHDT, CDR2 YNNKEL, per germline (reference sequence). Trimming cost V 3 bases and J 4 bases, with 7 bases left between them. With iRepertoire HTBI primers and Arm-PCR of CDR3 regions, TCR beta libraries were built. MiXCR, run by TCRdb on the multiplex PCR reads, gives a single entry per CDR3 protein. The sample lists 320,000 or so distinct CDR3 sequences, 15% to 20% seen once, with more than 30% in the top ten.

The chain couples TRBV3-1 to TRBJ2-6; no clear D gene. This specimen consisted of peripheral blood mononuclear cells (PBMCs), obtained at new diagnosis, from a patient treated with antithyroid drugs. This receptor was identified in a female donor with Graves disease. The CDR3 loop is CASSHDWGANVLTF. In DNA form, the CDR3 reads TGTGCCAGCAGCCACGACTGGGGGGCCAACGTCCTGACTTTC.